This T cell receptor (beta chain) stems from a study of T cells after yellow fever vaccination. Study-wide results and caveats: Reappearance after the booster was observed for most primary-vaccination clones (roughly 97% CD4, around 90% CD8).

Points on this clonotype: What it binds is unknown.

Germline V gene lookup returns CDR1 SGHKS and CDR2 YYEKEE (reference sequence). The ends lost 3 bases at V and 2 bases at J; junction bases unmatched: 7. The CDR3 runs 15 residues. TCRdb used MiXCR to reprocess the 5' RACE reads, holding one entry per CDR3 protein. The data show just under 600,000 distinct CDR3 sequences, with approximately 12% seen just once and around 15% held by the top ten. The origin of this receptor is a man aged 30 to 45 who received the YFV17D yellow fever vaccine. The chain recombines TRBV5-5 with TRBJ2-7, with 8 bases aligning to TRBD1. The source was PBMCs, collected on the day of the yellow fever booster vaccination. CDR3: CASSWESRGPYEQYF. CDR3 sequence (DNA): TGTGCCAGCAGCTGGGAGAGCAGGGGGCCCTACGAGCAGTACTTC.